Listed here is a single TCR beta chain. There were at least 6 micrograms of total RNA extracted from every sample. The data originate from a study of blood T cells in healthy people across ages. Next came a second PCR, run for about 7 to 12 cycles, which used a sample-barcoded 5' primer along with a J-beta primer mix. Each TCR beta cDNA got a 12-nucleotide random molecular identifier. Each CDR3 protein gets one entry after TCRdb re-called the 5' RACE reads with MiXCR. Of 1.4 million to 1.5 million distinct CDR3 sequences listed, around two fifths are singletons. V lost 8 bases to trimming and J lost 5 bases, with 21 bases between them. The germline CDR1 and CDR2 sequences are DFQATT and SNEGSKA (reference sequence). This CDR3 spans 14 amino acids.

V and J are TRBV20-1 and TRBJ1-1; D not certain. Specimen: blood. The clonotype originates from a woman under 30 in good health. The CDR3 DNA is TGCAGTTTTCAATCCTCGGTTGTAGGAACTGAAGCTTTCTTT. Its translation is CSFQSSVVGTEAFF.